This TCR beta chain was recovered during a study of spatial heterogeneity in lung cancer. Turning to the study itself: Beta-chain sequences were consistently detected more often than alpha-chain sequences. The study's findings and limits: There were more appearances of ubiquitous expanded tumor TCRs in blood at resection than at follow-up.

With respect to this clonotype: The target antigen is unknown.

The CDR3 extends over 16 amino acids. From germline, CDR1 is SGHVS and CDR2 FQNEAQ. The V and J ends lost 3 bases and 0 bases respectively, with 15 bases between them. The library protocol tagged each TCR cDNA with a unique molecular identifier. TCRdb processed the 5' RACE reads anew with MiXCR; each CDR3 protein has one entry. Among 80,000 to 95,000 distinct CDR3 sequences listed, approximately 8.5% were seen once. Time point reported: sample taken at primary tumor resection. Whole RNA from tumor, nontumor lung or frozen PBMC was sequenced unsorted. This specimen was PBMCs, taken at surgery. This TCR came from a male donor with early-stage non-small cell lung cancer. The chain employs TRBV7-8 and TRBJ2-7; D may be TRBD1 (5 bases). The CDR3 loop reads CASSFLARAGSYEQYF. The CDR3 region has the DNA TGTGCCAGCAGCTTCCTCGCCAGGGCTGGCTCCTACGAGCAGTACTTC.